This is a list of T cell receptor beta chains from one sample in a study of regulatory T cells in long-lasting Graves disease. TCRdb independently ran MiXCR on the multiplex PCR reads; one entry per CDR3 protein. The sample contains about 660,000 distinct CDR3 sequences, around 30% of which appear only once. Sample: peripheral blood mononuclear cells (PBMCs), taken when the disease was refractory, from a patient treated with antithyroid drugs. The source is a female donor with Graves disease. Each CDR3 is given with its conserved first and last residue. D genes are given only for firm matches. Clone sizes are given selectively: once, few, many, or a class where the clone is expanded.

few | TRBJ2-5 | . | TRBV11-2 | CASSFSSMSQETQYF | TGTGCCAGCAGCTTTAGTTCGATGTCCCAAGAGACCCAGTACTTC
. | TRBJ2-2 | TRBD1 | TRBV6-2/TRBV6-3 | CASSYSQGEILTGELFF | TGTGCCAGCAGTTACTCGCAGGGGGAAATTTTGACCGGGGAGCTGTTTTTT
few | TRBJ2-5 | . | TRBV6-1 | CASKSRGGSRGDQETQYF | TGTGCCAGCAAATCGAGGGGCGGTTCAAGAGGGGACCAGGAGACCCAGTACTTC
once | TRBJ1-1 | . | TRBV2 | CASSGTWTVYTEAFF | TGTGCCAGCAGTGGGACCTGGACAGTGTACACTGAAGCTTTCTTT
once | TRBJ2-7 | TRBD2 | TRBV11-2 | CASSALRSGTSSGRGDEQYF | TGTGCCAGCAGCGCCTTAAGATCCGGGACTAGCAGCGGGAGAGGCGACGAGCAGTACTTC
few | TRBJ2-5 | TRBD2 | TRBV6-2/TRBV6-3 | CASSYRGLAGIETQYF | TGTGCCAGCAGTTACCGAGGCCTAGCGGGAATAGAGACCCAGTACTTC
few | TRBJ1-2 | TRBD1 | TRBV5-5 | CASSLRDRDRTAYGYTF | TGTGCCAGCAGCTTGCGGGACAGGGACCGGACGGCCTATGGCTACACCTTC
few | TRBJ1-1 | . | TRBV5-1 | CASSVQGGGTEAFF | TGCGCCAGCAGCGTACAGGGTGGGGGCACTGAAGCTTTCTTT
. | TRBJ2-5 | . | TRBV5-1 | CASSLDGGQPPRETQYF | TGCGCCAGCAGCCTGGACGGTGGCCAACCCCCCCGGGAGACCCAGTACTTC
few | TRBJ1-6 | TRBD1 | TRBV20-1 | CSAPGQMDSPLHF | TGCAGTGCCCCGGGACAGATGGATTCACCCCTCCACTTT
. | TRBJ1-2 | TRBD1 | TRBV6-9 | CASSYETGTDYGYTF | TGTGCCAGCAGTTACGAGACCGGGACAGACTATGGCTACACCTTC
few | TRBJ2-6 | . | TRBV6-2/TRBV6-3 | CASSSLSANVLTF | TGTGCCAGCAGTTCTCTTAGTGCCAACGTCCTGACTTTC
. | TRBJ2-4 | . | TRBV6-1 | CASSLQGAKNIQYF | TGTGCCAGCAGTCTACAGGGAGCCAAAAACATTCAGTACTTC
many | TRBJ2-7 | . | TRBV6-2/TRBV6-3 | CASTYAYEQYF | TGTGCCAGCACTTACGCCTACGAGCAGTACTTC
. | TRBJ1-1 | . | TRBV5-1 | CASSLEGRPPIISEAFF | TGCGCCAGCAGCTTGGAGGGCAGGCCGCCAATCATTTCTGAAGCTTTCTTT
. | TRBJ2-7 | . | TRBV6-1 | CASRLRRGEQYF | TGTGCCAGCAGGCTCAGACGGGGCGAGCAGTACTTC
many | TRBJ2-1 | . | TRBV12-3/TRBV12-4 | CASSLYHNEQFF | TGTGCCAGCAGTCTATACCACAATGAGCAGTTCTTC
many | TRBJ2-6 | TRBD1 | TRBV11-2 | CASSLEGQGSFSGANVLTF | TGTGCCAGCAGCTTAGAGGGACAGGGAAGCTTCTCTGGGGCCAACGTCCTGACTTTC
few | TRBJ1-3 | . | TRBV10-2 | CASSERAGISGNTIYF | TGCGCCAGCAGTGAGCGGGCAGGGATCTCTGGAAACACCATATATTTT
. | TRBJ1-6 | . | TRBV19 | CASSKGTDSPLHF | TGTGCCAGTAGTAAGGGGACGGATTCACCCCTCCACTTT
few | TRBJ2-7 | . | TRBV27 | CASRSAGVGSHEQYF | TGTGCCAGCAGATCCGCTGGAGTAGGGTCCCACGAGCAGTACTTC
few | TRBJ2-7 | . | TRBV19 | CASSQTVDEQYF | TGTGCCAGTAGCCAGACGGTGGATGAGCAGTACTTC
few | TRBJ1-1 | TRBD1 | TRBV20-1 | CSARVTGGGTEAFF | TGCAGTGCTAGAGTCACAGGGGGTGGCACTGAAGCTTTCTTT
. | TRBJ2-1 | . | TRBV3-1 | CASSQDMPSSYNEQFF | TGTGCCAGCAGCCAAGATATGCCTAGCTCCTACAATGAGCAGTTCTTC
many | TRBJ1-4 | . | TRBV5-1 | CASSLDGRNEKLFF | TGCGCCAGCAGCTTGGATGGGAGGAATGAAAAACTGTTTTTT
many | TRBJ2-5 | . | TRBV28 | CASSQPGREQETQYF | TGTGCCAGCAGTCAGCCCGGACGGGAACAAGAGACCCAGTACTTC
few | TRBJ2-7 | TRBD2 | TRBV11-2 | CASSLRTSGRYEQYF | TGTGCCAGCAGTCTGAGGACTAGCGGGAGATACGAGCAGTACTTC
few | TRBJ2-5 | TRBD2 | TRBV29-1 | CSVVLWAGGIETQYF | TGCAGCGTTGTACTATGGGCGGGAGGGATCGAGACCCAGTACTTC
. | TRBJ2-7 | TRBD2 | TRBV3-1 | CASSQPLAGELEQYF | TGTGCCAGCAGCCAGCCGCTAGCGGGAGAGCTCGAGCAGTACTTC